Each of the 15 T cell receptor beta chains below was sequenced from the same sample in a study of blood T cell repertoires in COVID-19. Profiled with immunoSEQ multiplex PCR; TCRdb holds only in-frame clones, not every one. The table lists 170,000 or so clones, more than 70% of them singletons. What was sequenced was peripheral blood. The receptors here all came from a man between 18 and 29 years old with active or convalescent COVID-19.

In this sample, this clone turned up once. The chain employs TRBV29-1 and TRBJ1-1, with D possibly TRBD1 on 6 matching bases. This CDR3 has 12 amino acids. Germline CDR1 and CDR2: SQVTM and ANQGSEA. The ends were cut back, 4 bases at V and 5 bases at J, with 11 bases in the middle. CDR3 region: CSVADRETEAFF. CDR3 nucleotide sequence: TGCAGCGTTGCGGACAGAGAGACTGAAGCTTTCTTT.

The CDR3 region has the DNA TGTGCCAGCAGTTCGCCGGGACAGGGTATAGAAAAACTGTTTTTT. Protein product: CASSSPGQGIEKLFF. The rearrangement links TRBV7-9 to TRBJ1-4; 9 nucleotides match TRBD1. Germline V CDR1 and CDR2: SEHNR, FQNEAQ (reference sequence). The V and J ends lost 6 bases and 8 bases, in that order; junction bases with no gene match: 10. This CDR3 is built from 15 residues.

This clone came up once. The chain has TRBV15 and TRBJ2-6, with a possible D match to TRBD1 (5 bases). The CDR3 spans 16 residues. CDR1 is LNHNV and CDR2 is YYDKDF in the germline V gene (reference sequence). V shed 0 bases and J shed 2 bases, with 8 bases lying between them. The CDR3 sequence is CATSRDLTAGANVLTF. As DNA, the CDR3 is TGTGCCACCAGCAGAGATTTGACAGCTGGGGCCAACGTCCTGACTTTC.

V usage is TRBV15 and J usage is TRBJ2-3; 7 bases match TRBD1. The junction had 5 bases not matched to a gene; V was cut back by 5 bases and J by 0 bases. This CDR3 spans 15 amino acids. CDR1 is LNHNV and CDR2 is YYDKDF in the germline V gene (reference sequence). The CDR3 DNA follows: TGTGCCACCAGCCCGGACAGGCTAAGCACAGATACGCAGTATTTT. Translated, it gives CATSPDRLSTDTQYF.

The V gene is TRBV4-1, the J gene TRBJ2-7, with D tentatively TRBD1 (5 bases). The germline V gene encodes CDR1 MGHRA and CDR2 YSYEKL. V dropped 5 bases and J dropped 2 bases, with 13 bases sitting between them. The CDR3 has 14 residues. Written as DNA, the CDR3 is TGCGCCAGCAGCATCCAAACAGGCACCTACGAGCAGTACTTC. The encoded protein is CASSIQTGTYEQYF.

CDR3 region: CASSPDRASPKNIQYF. CDR3 sequence (DNA): TGTGCCAGCAGCCCAGACAGGGCTTCACCCAAAAACATTCAGTACTTC. The chain recombines TRBV5-6 with TRBJ2-4, with 7 bases fitting TRBD1. The germline gives CDR1 SGHDT, CDR2 YYEEEE. The V and J ends lost 4 bases and 2 bases, in that order; junction bases with no gene match: 9. CDR3 length equals 16 residues.

The chain joins TRBV7-2 to TRBJ1-1; a weak D match, TRBD1 (6 bases). Germline CDR1 reads SGHTA; CDR2 reads FQGNSA. The CDR3 sequence is 14 residues long. Trimming left V 1 base short and J 0 bases short, with 6 bases between. The CDR3 nucleotides read TGTGCCAGCAGCTTAGAGGGGGTGAACACTGAAGCTTTCTTT. Protein product: CASSLEGVNTEAFF. Together with reference TRBV7-2 and TRBJ1-1, the CDR3 gives the full variable domain: GAGVSQSPSNKVTEKGKDVELRCDPISGHTALYWYRQSLGQGLEFLIYFQGNSAPDKSGLPSDRFSAERTGGSVSTLTIQRTQQEDSAVYLCASSLEGVNTEAFFGQGTRLTVV.

The V gene is TRBV19, the J gene TRBJ2-1; TRBD1 is a possible D gene (7 bases). V was cut by 4 bases and J by 1 base, with 11 bases left in between. The CDR3 consists of 15 residues. Germline CDR1 reads LNHDA; CDR2 reads SQIVND (reference sequence). CDR3 residues: CASSTRDSSYNEQFF. For the CDR3, the DNA is TGTGCCAGTAGTACGCGGGACAGTTCCTACAATGAGCAGTTCTTC.

The rearrangement joins TRBV19 to TRBJ2-7, with D possibly TRBD2 on 6 matching bases. Per the germline V gene, CDR1 is LNHDA and CDR2 is SQIVND (reference sequence). V shed 0 bases and J shed 4 bases, with 10 bases lying between them. The CDR3 has 14 residues. The chain's CDR3 is CASSIDDGRYEQYF. The DNA of the CDR3 is TGTGCCAGTAGTATAGATGACGGGAGATACGAGCAGTACTTC.

V is TRBV2 and J is TRBJ1-2; 7 bases map to TRBD1. CDR1 is SNHLY, CDR2 FYNNEI, per germline. The J segment lost 9 bases and the V segment lost 10 bases, leaving 11 bases of the junction unmatched. The CDR3 runs 12 residues. In DNA form, the CDR3 reads TGTGCCATTCACTGGACAGGAGGGAGCTACACCTTC. Translated, it gives CAIHWTGGSYTF.

The gene calls are TRBV28 and TRBJ2-2; TRBD2 matches at 9 bases. CDR1 is MDHEN, CDR2 SYDVKM, per germline. The CDR3 loop spans 16 amino acids. V was clipped by 4 bases and J by 3 bases; unmatched bases: 6. The CDR3 region is CASSSIAGADTGELFF. As DNA, the CDR3 is TGTGCCAGCAGTTCGATAGCGGGAGCTGACACCGGGGAGCTGTTTTTT.

V gene TRBV14 combines with J gene TRBJ2-3; maybe TRBD2 (5 bases). The germline V gene encodes CDR1 SGHDN and CDR2 FVKESK. The length of the CDR3 is 15 residues. V lost 4 bases, J lost 8 bases, and 19 bases lay in between. CDR3 in amino acids: CASSPEAANGGTQYF. Here the CDR3 DNA reads TGTGCCAGCAGCCCAGAGGCGGCGAATGGAGGTACGCAGTATTTT.

This clone was observed once. V usage is TRBV19 and J usage is TRBJ2-2; 9 bases are a match to TRBD1. Trimming cost V 3 bases and J 16 bases; bases outside gene matches: 6. This CDR3 is built from 12 residues. The germline V gene encodes CDR1 LNHDA and CDR2 SQIVND (reference sequence). The CDR3, as DNA: TGTGCCAGTAGTATGCCCGGGACAGGGCCGTTTTTT. Its translation: CASSMPGTGPFF.

The CDR3 sequence is CATSRLPGLAVLYSTDTQYF. The CDR3 region has the DNA TGTGCCACCAGCAGACTACCGGGACTAGCGGTCCTGTATAGCACAGATACGCAGTATTTT. The chain recombines TRBV15 with TRBJ2-3; 11 positions agree with TRBD2. Germline-derived CDR1 and CDR2 are LNHNV and YYDKDF (reference sequence). This CDR3 spans 20 amino acids. V gave up 2 bases and J gave up 0 bases; unmatched junction bases: 13.

The rearrangement links TRBV5-4 to TRBJ1-2, with a possible D match to TRBD1 (6 bases). The germline V and J ends were trimmed by 5 bases and 14 bases, with 22 bases remaining between them. The CDR3 has 13 residues. Germline lookup yields CDR1 SGHNT and CDR2 YYREEE (reference sequence). CDR3 loop: CASRNQQGRVPTF. For the CDR3, the DNA is TGTGCCAGCAGAAACCAACAGGGTCGGGTGCCGACCTTC.